The rows below give T cell receptor beta chains drawn from one sample of a study of blood T cell repertoires in COVID-19. The method was immunoSEQ multiplex PCR; TCRdb's version includes in-frame clones alone and lacks a portion of them. Of over 200,000 clones listed, roughly 90% are singletons. The sample consisted of peripheral blood. These receptors originate from a woman in her 30s with acute or convalescent COVID-19. Each CDR3 is given with its conserved first and last residue. The order of the fields is J gene, clone size, D gene, V gene, CDR3 protein, CDR3 DNA. D genes are given only for firm matches. Rows may omit the clone size; those that give it use once, few, many or a size class.

J: TRBJ2-7
size: NA
D: TRBD1
V: TRBV6-5
CDR3: CASSPDRGAYEQYF
DNA: TGTGCCAGCAGCCCGGACAGGGGCGCCTACGAGCAGTACTTC

J: TRBJ1-5
size: NA
D: TRBD1
V: TRBV10-3
CDR3: CAISEAGTGGNQPQHF
DNA: TGTGCCATCAGTGAGGCGGGGACAGGGGGCAATCAGCCCCAGCATTTT

J: TRBJ1-1
size: NA
D: NA
V: TRBV4-2
CDR3: CASSQGGTTEAFF
DNA: TGTGCCAGCAGCCAAGGGGGCACCACTGAAGCTTTCTTT

J: TRBJ2-7
size: NA
D: TRBD1
V: TRBV6-5
CDR3: CASNTVRGLTYEQYF
DNA: TGTGCCAGCAACACCGTGAGGGGGCTTACCTACGAGCAGTACTTC

J: TRBJ1-2
size: NA
D: NA
V: TRBV9
CDR3: CASSVVPGDYGYTF
DNA: TGTGCCAGCAGCGTAGTTCCGGGAGACTATGGCTACACCTTC

J: TRBJ2-3
size: few
D: TRBD1
V: TRBV28
CDR3: CASSLGISRGTGTQYF
DNA: TGTGCCAGCAGTTTAGGTATCTCCAGGGGGACAGGTACGCAGTATTTT

J: TRBJ1-5
size: NA
D: TRBD1
V: TRBV15
CDR3: CATSREGTGPNQPQHF
DNA: TGTGCCACCAGCAGAGAGGGGACAGGGCCTAATCAGCCCCAGCATTTT

J: TRBJ2-3
size: NA
D: TRBD2
V: TRBV7-2
CDR3: CASSLWGTSGSTDTQYF
DNA: TGTGCCAGCAGCTTATGGGGGACTAGCGGGAGCACAGATACGCAGTATTTT

J: TRBJ2-1
size: NA
D: TRBD2
V: TRBV5-1
CDR3: CASSRRASGDEQFF
DNA: TGCGCCAGCAGCCGAAGGGCTAGCGGGGATGAGCAGTTCTTC

J: TRBJ2-1
size: NA
D: TRBD2
V: TRBV5-6
CDR3: CASSLLIAGGRSNEQFF
DNA: TGTGCCAGCAGCTTGTTGATAGCGGGAGGGCGTTCCAATGAGCAGTTCTTC

J: TRBJ2-1
size: NA
D: TRBD2
V: TRBV5-4
CDR3: CASSLAQRGHNEQFF
DNA: TGTGCCAGCAGCTTGGCCCAGCGGGGGCACAATGAGCAGTTCTTC

J: TRBJ2-7
size: once
D: NA
V: TRBV2
CDR3: CASSELGIGEQYF
DNA: TGTGCCAGCAGTGAACTGGGCATAGGCGAGCAGTACTTC

J: TRBJ2-1
size: few
D: TRBD2
V: TRBV5-1
CDR3: CASSLEGLAYNEQFF
DNA: TGCGCCAGCAGCTTGGAGGGACTAGCTTACAATGAGCAGTTCTTC

J: TRBJ2-3
size: NA
D: TRBD2
V: TRBV7-3
CDR3: CASSTSLAGVGTDTQYF
DNA: TGTGCCAGCAGCACATCCTTAGCGGGCGTGGGCACAGATACGCAGTATTTT

J: TRBJ1-2
size: NA
D: NA
V: TRBV6-1
CDR3: CASSESSYGYTF
DNA: TGTGCCAGCAGTGAATCCAGCTATGGCTACACCTTC

J: TRBJ1-6
size: once
D: NA
V: TRBV11-3
CDR3: CASSSNSPLHF
DNA: TGTGCCAGCAGCTCAAATTCACCCCTCCACTTT

J: TRBJ2-7
size: few
D: NA
V: TRBV25-1
CDR3: CASSDSAKGEVGQYF
DNA: TGTGCCAGCAGTGATTCGGCGAAGGGGGAAGTAGGGCAGTACTTC

J: TRBJ2-6
size: NA
D: TRBD1
V: TRBV10-2
CDR3: CASSDRAGANVLTF
DNA: TGCGCCAGCAGCGACAGGGCCGGGGCCAACGTCCTGACTTTC

J: TRBJ1-5
size: NA
D: NA
V: TRBV29-1
CDR3: CSVAPSGANQPQHF
DNA: TGCAGCGTGGCTCCGTCAGGGGCCAATCAGCCCCAGCATTTT

J: TRBJ2-5
size: NA
D: NA
V: TRBV27
CDR3: CASSNGQETQYF
DNA: TGTGCCAGCTCCAACGGCCAAGAGACCCAGTACTTC

J: TRBJ1-1
size: NA
D: NA
V: TRBV4-2
CDR3: CASSQAGDTEAFF
DNA: TGTGCCAGCAGCCAAGCGGGAGACACTGAAGCTTTCTTT

J: TRBJ2-4
size: NA
D: NA
V: TRBV20-1
CDR3: CSASPGNDIQYF
DNA: TGCAGTGCTAGTCCAGGGAATGACATTCAGTACTTC